Listed here is a single TCR beta chain. This sample is drawn from a study of blood T cell repertoires in COVID-19. Study in general: The analysed material was cDNA or gDNA that came from T cells, B-cell-depleted T cells, or PBMCs.

Study members were between about 18 and 100 years old and lived in 24 US regions. Resolution of symptoms, clearance, or two negative PCRs was present in recovered Cohort 3 donors. Sequenced by immunoSEQ multiplex PCR; TCRdb stores in-frame clones only, minus some. This table holds 150,000 to 200,000 clones, approximately 82% found once. V was clipped by 4 bases and J by 0 bases; unmatched bases: 1. Germline values: CDR1 KGHDR, CDR2 SFDVKD. The CDR3 totals 16 residues. The gene calls are TRBV24-1 and TRBJ1-5; 11 nucleotides line up with TRBD1. This receptor was obtained from a man aged 45-60 years who had recovered from COVID-19. Sample: PBMCs or T cells enriched from blood (not recorded which). CDR3 nucleotide sequence: TGTGCCACCAGTGAGGGACAGGGGGTTAGCAATCAGCCCCAGCATTTT. Translation gives CATSEGQGVSNQPQHF.